This entry describes one T cell receptor beta chain. The germline V gene has CDR1 MNHNY and CDR2 SVGAGI (reference sequence). Trimming cost V 3 bases and J 4 bases, with 6 bases left between them. The CDR3 has 12 residues. This sample stems from a study of cytotoxic CD8 clonotypes in ibrutinib-treated CLL. Study overall: On average, approximately 95,000 productive rearrangements and about 280,000 productive templates per sample.

Produced via immunoSEQ multiplex PCR; TCRdb's table is partial and in-frame only. The sample consists of 100,000 to 150,000 clones, approximately 83% of them appearing once. As input for TCR beta libraries, roughly 2 micrograms of genomic DNA came from cryopreserved PBMCs. This chain links TRBV6-6 with TRBJ2-5; no definite D call. The source material was PBMCs, sampled after 24 months of ibrutinib treatment. The clonotype originates from a human donor with chronic lymphocytic leukemia. DNA for the CDR3: TGTGCCAGCAGTTATTATGGAGAGACCCAGTACTTC. This encodes CASSYYGETQYF.